This paragraph reports one T cell receptor beta chain. What it binds is not known. TCRdb re-called the reads with MiXCR, one entry per CDR3 protein. The sample records about 740,000 distinct CDR3 sequences, 35% to 40% being singletons. The germline gives CDR1 SEHNR, CDR2 FQNEAQ (reference sequence). The CDR3 runs to 14 residues. The trim removed 6 bases at V and 1 base at J, leaving 5 bases unmatched. This entry belongs to a study of T cell repertoires in cytomegalovirus infection. Study-level information: CMV infection plus the matching HLA type was flagged by public TCR beta signatures.

Findings and caveats of the study: The cumulative frequency of public TCR beta families identified carriers of CMV plus the relevant HLA. HLA-C-restricted CMV clonotypes gave the most frequent clonotype in two of eight donors.

The receptor comes from a human donor in good health (CMV status not recorded). Some clones in this sample may be carry-over from other donors' samples. This sequence joins TRBV7-9 and TRBJ2-5, with 7 bases that match TRBD1. The sequenced material came from PBMCs. The DNA for the CDR3 is TGTGCCAGCAGATCAGGGGGATTCCAAGAGACCCAGTACTTC. Its protein product is CASRSGGFQETQYF.